What follows is one T cell receptor (beta chain) and its context. The source of the sample is a study of blood T cell repertoires in COVID-19. As for the study in general: Sources were T cells, B-cell-depleted T cells, or PBMCs; the material itself was cDNA or gDNA.

CDR3 size: 11 residues. Germline lookup yields CDR1 LNHDA and CDR2 SQIVND (reference sequence). Trimming stripped 9 bases from V and 5 bases from J, with 11 bases between. In the original analysis: Using reference gene primer amplification, nucleated cell counts were estimated. The table came from immunoSEQ multiplex PCR; TCRdb's copy has only in-frame clones and leaves some out. V and J calls and clone size are copied from that table; D and trimming were computed from the DNA. The top ten hold 11% of the sample, which has 87,000 or so clones, 75% to 90% seen once. The TCR was taken from a man older than 75 with acute or convalescent COVID-19. The chain carries TRBV19 and TRBJ2-7; D may be TRBD1 (6 bases). Sequencing input: peripheral blood. The CDR3 DNA sequence: TGTGCCAGCAGGGGCCCCCACGAGCAGTACTTC. Residues: CASRGPHEQYF.